This note documents a single T cell receptor (beta chain) sequence. Its target is unknown. V lost 1 base, J lost 1 base, and 7 bases stayed unmatched. The length of the CDR3 is 17 residues. The V gene's germline CDR1 is LNHNV and CDR2 YYDKDF (reference sequence). These data belong to a study of T cell responses to AZD1222 COVID-19 vaccine. Profiling relied on immunoSEQ multiplex PCR, and the TCRdb table lists in-frame clones only, not all of them. The sample has 100,000 or so clones, roughly 87% seen once. Overall study findings and caveats: A reported finding is that nearly half of spike-specific TCRs target unmutated variant regions. AZD1222 recipients seropositive at baseline numbered only six. The study sampled repertoires only after the peak T cell response. White British people made up most donors, females outnumbered males, and clonal diversity was possibly underestimated.

Here the sequenced sample was peripheral blood, taken on day 0 of AZD1222 vaccination. The TCR was taken from an adult in good health. The gene calls are TRBV15 and TRBJ2-1; 7 nucleotides agree with TRBD2. The CDR3, as DNA: TGTGCCACCAGCAGAGTAGGCCTAGCGGAGTCCTACAATGAGCAGTTCTTC. Translating it yields CATSRVGLAESYNEQFF.